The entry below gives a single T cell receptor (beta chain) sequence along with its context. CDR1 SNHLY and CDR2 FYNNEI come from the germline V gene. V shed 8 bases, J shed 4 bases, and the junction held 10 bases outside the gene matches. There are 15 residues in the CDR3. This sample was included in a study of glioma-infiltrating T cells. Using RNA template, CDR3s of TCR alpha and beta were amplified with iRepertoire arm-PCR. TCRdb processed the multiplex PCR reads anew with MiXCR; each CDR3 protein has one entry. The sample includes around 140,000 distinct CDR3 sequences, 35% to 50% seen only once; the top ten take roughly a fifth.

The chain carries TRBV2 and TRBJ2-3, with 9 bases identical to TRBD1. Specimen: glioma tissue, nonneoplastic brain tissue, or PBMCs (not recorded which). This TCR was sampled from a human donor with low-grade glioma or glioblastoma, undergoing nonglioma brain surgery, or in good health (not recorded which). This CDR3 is CASDAGTGLSDTQYF. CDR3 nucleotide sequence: TGTGCCAGCGATGCCGGGACAGGGTTGTCAGATACGCAGTATTTT.